The T cell receptor (beta chain) under discussion was sequenced for a study of T cells after posttransplantation cyclophosphamide. Whole-study findings and limits: Donor CD8+ memory clones often dominated recipient blood repertoires at later times. Tissue-infiltrating T cells from skin or gut overlapped little with blood T cells.

Points on this clone: What it binds is not known.

On the day of bone marrow donation, the related graft donor provided peripheral blood. Method: immunoSEQ multiplex PCR; TCRdb's copy keeps in-frame clones and lacks some. The sample yields 20,000 to 25,000 clones, 73% seen once. Germline loops: CDR1 SGHTA, CDR2 FQGNSA. V dropped 4 bases and J dropped 7; count of bases not matched to a gene: 7. This CDR3 contains 15 residues. The chain is built from TRBV7-2 and TRBJ1-2; 12 positions agree with TRBD1. The receptor was derived from an older woman in good health, CMV-negative, and a related stem cell transplant donor. Sequencing input: memory CD4+ T cells sorted from PBMCs. DNA of the CDR3: TGTGCCAGCAGCTCGTCACCGGGACAGGGGGCTGGCTACACCTTC. As protein: CASSSSPGQGAGYTF.